The entry below describes one TCR beta chain. Antigen: not known. The record originates from a study of glioma-infiltrating T cells. CDR3 length: 14 residues. Germline values: CDR1 SGHNT, CDR2 YENEEA. Trimming pared 2 bases from V and 1 base from J, leaving 8 bases between. Study conclusions and caveats: Tissue and blood shared very few CDR3 sequences. Non-neoplastic patients had below-expected tissue-blood divergence, while all gliomas exceeded expectation.

TCR alpha and beta CDR3 regions were amplified from RNA using iRepertoire nested multiplex PCR. Tissue mRNA or PBMC total RNA, roughly 100-400 ng, went into one-step reverse transcription and amplification. TCRdb fed the multiplex PCR reads into MiXCR, producing one record per CDR3 protein. The sample has about 99,000 distinct CDR3 sequences, under 30% seen once. The source is a human donor with low-grade glioma or glioblastoma, undergoing nonglioma brain surgery, or in good health (not recorded which). The chain links TRBV11-3 to TRBJ1-1; D unresolved. Sequenced: glioma tissue, nonneoplastic brain tissue, or PBMCs (not recorded which). CDR3 in DNA: TGTGCCAGCAGCTTACAGCCTGGGAACACTGAAGCTTTCTTT. Protein sequence: CASSLQPGNTEAFF.